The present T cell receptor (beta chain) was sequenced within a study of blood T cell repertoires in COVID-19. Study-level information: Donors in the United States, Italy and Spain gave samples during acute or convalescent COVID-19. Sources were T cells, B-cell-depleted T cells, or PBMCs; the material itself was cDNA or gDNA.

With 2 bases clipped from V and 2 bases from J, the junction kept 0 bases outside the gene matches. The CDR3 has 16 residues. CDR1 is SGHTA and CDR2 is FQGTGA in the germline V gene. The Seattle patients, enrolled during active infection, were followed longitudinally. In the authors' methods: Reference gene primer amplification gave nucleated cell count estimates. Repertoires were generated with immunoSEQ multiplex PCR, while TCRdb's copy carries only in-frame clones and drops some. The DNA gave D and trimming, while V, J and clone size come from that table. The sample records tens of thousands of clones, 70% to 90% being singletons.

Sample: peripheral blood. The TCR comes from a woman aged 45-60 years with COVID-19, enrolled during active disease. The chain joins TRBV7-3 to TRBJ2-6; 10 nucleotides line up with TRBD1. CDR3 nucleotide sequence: TGTGCCAGCAGCTTAGGGACAGGGGCTGGGGCCAACGTCCTGACTTTC. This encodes CASSLGTGAGANVLTF. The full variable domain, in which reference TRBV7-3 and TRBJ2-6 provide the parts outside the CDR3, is GAGVSQTPSNKVTEKGKYVELRCDPISGHTALYWYRQSLGQGPEFLIYFQGTGAADDSGLPNDRFFAVRPEGSVSTLKIQRTERGDSAVYLCASSLGTGAGANVLTFGAGSRLTVL.